These 6 T cell receptor beta chains came from one sample sequenced in a study of tumor and adjacent non-tumor tissue in lung cancer. The library came from three nested PCR rounds adapted from ARM-PCR protocols. TCRdb independently ran MiXCR on the multiplex PCR reads; one entry per CDR3 protein. This table has about 75,000 distinct CDR3 sequences, nearly 70% appearing once. This sample's RNA came from whole unsorted tissue. The normal lung tissue was taken more than 3 cm from the tumor edge. The sample comprised distant non-tumor lung tissue. Receptor source: a woman aged 45-59 years with non-small cell lung cancer.

Turning to this clonotype: One end of the junction does not line up with germline, which may come from a read error. This chain connects TRBV6-1 to TRBJ2-1; 11 bases are shared with TRBD1. The CDR3 has 16 amino acids. Germline values: CDR1 MNHNS, CDR2 SASEGT. The CDR3 region is CASCASGTGGHNEQNF. The CDR3 DNA reads as TGTGCCAGCTGTGCATCCGGGACAGGGGGACACAATGAGCAGAACTTC.

By share of the sample, this clonotype is medium-sized. V usage is TRBV11-2 and J usage is TRBJ2-3; D possibly corresponds to TRBD1 (6 bases). The CDR3 has 14 residues. Per the germline V gene, CDR1 is SGHAT and CDR2 is FQNNGV. V was cut by 0 bases and J by 9 bases, with 13 bases left in between. The CDR3 DNA sequence: TGTGCCAGCAGCTTAGACCCAGGGGAGTCAACGCAGTATTTT. It yields the protein CASSLDPGESTQYF.

This chain links TRBV5-4 with TRBJ2-1; 7 bases match TRBD2. Germline lookup yields CDR1 SGHNT and CDR2 YYREEE (reference sequence). Losses at the gene ends were 5 bases for V and 6 bases for J; bases not matched to a gene: 14. This CDR3 contains 16 residues. CDR3 residues: CASSLLVMGGPNEQFF. The CDR3 DNA reads as TGTGCCAGCAGTCTCCTCGTGATGGGAGGGCCCAATGAGCAGTTCTTC.

In regard to this clonotype: As the CDR3 is not closed by the conserved phenylalanine or tryptophan, this likely results from a read error. This chain joins TRBV20-1 and TRBJ2-1; 7 bases fit TRBD2. V shed 0 bases, J shed 0 bases, and the junction held 2 bases outside the gene matches. The CDR3 length is 15 residues. CDR1 and CDR2 from the germline V gene are DFQATT and SNEGSKA (reference sequence). The CDR3 nucleotides read TGCAGTGCTAGAGATCAGCGGGACTCCTACAATGAGCAGTTCTCC. It codes for CSARDQRDSYNEQFS.

This clonotype was counted only a few times. The rearrangement joins TRBV5-1 to TRBJ1-4, with 9 bases that match TRBD1. The V and J ends lost 4 bases and 8 bases, in that order; junction bases with no gene match: 6. The CDR3 contains 14 residues. Looked up from germline, CDR1 is SGHRS and CDR2 is YFSETQ. The CDR3 DNA reads as TGCGCCAGCAGCACGGGACAGGGCCGCGAAAAACTGTTTTTT. Protein: CASSTGQGREKLFF.

As regards this clonotype: One junction end disagrees with the germline gene, perhaps due to a read error. The rearrangement links TRBV11-2 to TRBJ2-7; 9 bases match TRBD1. Germline V gene data show CDR1 as SGHAT and CDR2 as FQNNGV. The CDR3 length is 16 residues. CDR3 loop: CTSSPRLGTGMGEQYF. The CDR3 nucleotides read TGTACCAGCAGCCCCCGTCTCGGGACAGGGATGGGGGAGCAGTACTTT.